These 15 T cell receptor delta chains were all obtained from the same sample, sequenced in a study of Vδ1+ human thymocytes. Study-level results: Thymic TRG and TRD repertoires appeared highly polyclonal, with Gaussian CDR3 length distributions.

Their cognate antigens are unknown. Sequences come from RNA converted to cDNA by reverse transcription. The CDR3 regions were amplified by multiplex PCR from V-gene primers to a constant-region primer. TCRdb re-called the multiplex PCR reads through CATT. The table lists over 45,000 delta-chain clones, 15% to 20% of them singletons. Sequencing was done on a sample of Vdelta1+ gamma-delta thymocytes from the thymus. Subset meaning: FACS-sorted CD3+ TCRalphabeta- TCRVdelta1+ TCRVdelta2- thymocytes. These receptor sequences come from a boy in the first two years of life who had congenital heart surgery.

This clone was counted only a few times. The V gene is TRDV1, the J gene TRDJ1; TRDD3 agrees at 13 bases. V lost 0 bases, J lost 0 bases, and 16 bases stayed unmatched. The CDR3 contains 22 residues. Germline lookup yields CDR1 TSWWSYY and CDR2 QGS. CDR3 DNA sequence: TGTGCTCTTGGGGAACTAGTGGGACGCCCTACTGGGGGATACGGGTACACCGATAAACTCATCTTT. It specifies CALGELVGRPTGGYGYTDKLIF.

The chain uses TRDV1 and TRDJ1; 13 nucleotides align to TRDD3. The CDR3 has 20 amino acids. Unmatched junction bases numbered 11, after V lost 1 base and J lost 0 bases. Germline CDR1 is TSWWSYY and CDR2 is QGS. The DNA of the CDR3 is TGTGCTCTTGGGGAACGCCAAGATAACTGGGGGATACGGTACACCGATAAACTCATCTTT. This gives the protein CALGERQDNWGIRYTDKLIF.

This clone has a handful of counts. The chain employs TRDV1 and TRDJ1, with TRDD3 matching 12 bases. CDR3 length: 23 amino acids. Per germline, CDR1 TSWWSYY and CDR2 QGS. V dropped 0 bases and J dropped 3; count of bases not matched to a gene: 23. CDR3 protein: CALGELLNYQLLGDTLGPDKLIF. CDR3 coding DNA: TGTGCTCTTGGGGAACTCCTGAACTACCAGTTACTGGGGGATACCCTTGGCCCCGATAAACTCATCTTT.

This sequence joins TRDV1 and TRDJ1, with 9 nucleotides matching TRDD3. This CDR3 is built from 20 residues. V lost 3 bases to trimming and J lost 7 bases; unmatched junction nucleotides: 24. Germline CDR1 reads TSWWSYY; CDR2 reads QGS. The CDR3 is CALGDLTGGLGENYWSKLIF. Written as DNA, the CDR3 is TGTGCTCTTGGGGACTTAACTGGGGGACTCGGGGAGAACTACTGGTCTAAACTCATCTTT.

The chain uses TRDV1 and TRDJ1; D uncertain. The CDR3 extends over 12 amino acids. V was trimmed by 8 bases and J by 1 base, leaving 8 bases between them. Looked up from germline, CDR1 is TSWWSYY and CDR2 is QGS. CDR3 DNA sequence: TGTGCTCTTACTACCGTCACCGATAAACTCATCTTT. This codes for CALTTVTDKLIF.

The genes are TRDV1 and TRDJ1, with TRDD3 matching 13 bases. The J segment lost 0 bases and the V segment lost 5 bases, leaving 21 bases of the junction unmatched. The germline CDR1 and CDR2 sequences are TSWWSYY and QGS. The CDR3 spans 22 residues. In DNA, the CDR3 is TGTGCTCTTGGGAGAACGCTTGAGACTGGGGGATACGGGGGCTCGTACACCGATAAACTCATCTTT. The encoded protein is CALGRTLETGGYGGSYTDKLIF.

In its sample, this clone was seen a few times. Other DNA variants within this sample encode the same CDR3. This rearrangement joins TRDV1 to TRDJ1, with TRDD3 identical over 12 bases. After removal of 2 bases from V and 3 bases from J, the junction contained 25 bases not matched to a gene. The CDR3 contains 23 residues. The germline CDR1 and CDR2 sequences are TSWWSYY and QGS. CDR3 nucleotide sequence: TGTGCTCTTGGGGAAATCCACCTCGGTAGAGCCCTTACTGGGGGATACTTGTCCGATAAACTCATCTTT. Translated, it gives CALGEIHLGRALTGGYLSDKLIF.

The V gene is TRDV1, the J gene TRDJ1; the D gene is possibly TRDD3 (5 bases). The CDR3 runs 17 residues. With 0 bases removed from V and 1 base from J, the gap between germline ends came to 15 bases. Germline V lookup: CDR1 TSWWSYY, CDR2 QGS. Here the CDR3 DNA reads TGTGCTCTTGGGGAACTATTTAAACCCGGGGGCACCGATAAACTCATCTTT. Its translation is CALGELFKPGGTDKLIF.

This clone was counted a few times. The chain recombines TRDV1 with TRDJ1; D not resolved. The V end was cut by 7 bases, the J end by 8 bases, with 14 bases between. CDR3 length: 12 residues. Germline CDR1 reads TSWWSYY; CDR2 reads QGS. The CDR3 nucleotides read TGTGCTCTTGCCCAACTGTTCGGGAAACTCATCTTT. Its protein product is CALAQLFGKLIF.

This sequence joins TRDV1 and TRDJ1; 9 nucleotides align to TRDD3. This CDR3 contains 18 residues. Trimming took 2 bases from V and 2 from J; bases not matched to a gene: 12. The germline V gene encodes CDR1 TSWWSYY and CDR2 QGS. The CDR3 DNA reads as TGTGCTCTTGGGGAAACTGCCTGGGGGATGAGGGGGACCGATAAACTCATCTTT. It yields the protein CALGETAWGMRGTDKLIF.

The chain uses TRDV1 and TRDJ1, with 10 bases that match TRDD3. The CDR3 has 17 residues. J lost 2 bases, V lost 5 bases, and 11 bases had no gene match. Looked up from germline, CDR1 is TSWWSYY and CDR2 is QGS. The CDR3 protein is CALGPSTVLGDTDKLIF. As DNA, the CDR3 is TGTGCTCTTGGGCCAAGTACCGTACTGGGGGATACCGATAAACTCATCTTT.

This clone has only a few counts. The chain recombines TRDV1 with TRDJ1; D may be TRDD3 (5 bases). Germline CDR1 reads TSWWSYY; CDR2 reads QGS. The CDR3 contains 19 residues. V lost 0 bases to trimming and J lost 0 bases, with 20 bases between them. The CDR3 sequence: CALGELSRDPWDNTDKLIF. DNA of the CDR3: TGTGCTCTTGGGGAACTATCGCGTGACCCCTGGGACAACACCGATAAACTCATCTTT.

The genes are TRDV1 and TRDJ1, with D perhaps TRDD3 (7 bases). The germline V gene has CDR1 TSWWSYY and CDR2 QGS. Trimming pared 4 bases from V and 3 bases from J, leaving 36 bases between. This CDR3 has 22 amino acids. This chain's CDR3 is CALGAIPMASRTVLGVADKLIF. CDR3 sequence (DNA): TGTGCTCTTGGGGCGATTCCTATGGCGTCCCGTACGGTGCTGGGGGTAGCCGATAAACTCATCTTT.

V and J are TRDV1 and TRDJ1, with TRDD3 matching over 13 bases. CDR3 length equals 21 residues. V trimming: 5 bases; J trimming: 1 base; junction bases outside the gene matches: 19. CDR1 is TSWWSYY and CDR2 is QGS in the germline V gene. The CDR3 reads CALGLLQLGDTPAPVTDKLIF. The CDR3 DNA sequence: TGTGCTCTTGGGCTCCTCCAACTGGGGGATACGCCCGCCCCAGTCACCGATAAACTCATCTTT.

This clone was counted between two and nine times. The chain recombines TRDV1 with TRDJ1; 9 positions agree with TRDD3. Germline V gene sequence: CDR1 TSWWSYY, CDR2 QGS. The CDR3 is 17 residues long. Losses at the gene ends were 5 bases for V and 1 base for J; bases not matched to a gene: 11. The CDR3 reads CALGSPRTGGATDKLIF. The CDR3, as DNA: TGTGCTCTTGGGTCCCCCCGTACTGGGGGAGCCACCGATAAACTCATCTTT.